A selection of T cell receptor beta chains follows, all from one sample in a study of glioma-infiltrating T cells after dendritic cell vaccination. Clones were sequenced by immunoSEQ multiplex PCR, and TCRdb holds only the in-frame ones, with some missing. Found here are fewer than 40,000 clones, more than 90% of them singletons; the top ten hold roughly 2.2%. Sequencing used blood, obtained before dendritic cell vaccination. Receptors originate from a human donor with glioblastoma. CDR3s leave out the opening cysteine and the closing phenylalanine or tryptophan. A D gene is named only where the DNA matches it firmly. Only part of the rows carry a size: once, few, many, or a class if the clone is expanded.

NA,TRBV19,NA,ASSTVSRETQY
NA,TRBV5-4,NA,ASSLIGDSKETQY
TRBD1,TRBV10-1,once,ASRRTGGEAF
NA,TRBV2,NA,ASSESGVNYGYT
NA,TRBV19,once,ASSTGRASGAGTEAF
TRBD1,TRBV7-8,NA,ASSPGQGRETQY
TRBD1,TRBV4-1,few,ASSRTGGNEKLF
NA,TRBV4-2,few,ASSQDPNSNSPLH
TRBD2,TRBV7-9,NA,ASSLGGRGTRSYEQY
TRBD1,TRBV2,NA,ASSVKQGVNYGYT
NA,TRBV11-3,NA,ASSPGRGLNTEAF
NA,TRBV10-3,NA,AISEAEAVRYEQY
NA,TRBV7-9,once,ASSRGAGNNEKLF
NA,TRBV12-5,NA,ASGLVLSTDTQY
TRBD1,TRBV19,NA,ASSIDPGTGRPQH
NA,TRBV6-6,NA,ASSYSELEQY
NA,TRBV6-1,once,ASSEAFAGDRETQY
TRBD1,TRBV7-2,NA,ASSLVGTGGRGGYT
TRBD1,TRBV5-4,few,ASSSSQGAGNSPLH
TRBD2,TRBV2,NA,ASSDGGGLQETQY
NA,TRBV7-7,NA,ASSLGRGISQETQY
TRBD1,TRBV11-2,NA,ASSTGQTGEQY
TRBD1,TRBV19,NA,ASSNSFLGGEETQY